Below, 3 T cell receptor beta chains from the same sample are listed, as sequenced in a study of OX40 agonist ivuxolimab in advanced cancers. The data were produced by immunoSEQ multiplex PCR, yet TCRdb's version contains in-frame clones alone and is incomplete. The repertoire holds approximately 98,000 clones, with 75% to 95% as singletons. The input for sequencing was CD4+ or CD8+ T cells sorted from blood, taken in a trial of the OX40 agonist ivuxolimab. These TCRs come from an adult with an advanced solid tumor such as melanoma, head and neck, liver or kidney cancer.

The V gene is TRBV7-8, the J gene TRBJ2-1; TRBD2 aligns across 11 bases. The germline V gene encodes CDR1 SGHVS and CDR2 FQNEAQ. J gave up 7 bases and V 2 bases, and 13 bases lay outside the gene matches. CDR3 length: 18 amino acids. CDR3 in amino acids: CASSLWSIIAGGPNEQFF. The CDR3 coding sequence is TGTGCCAGCAGCTTATGGTCGATAATAGCGGGAGGGCCAAATGAGCAGTTCTTC.

The chain has TRBV30 and TRBJ1-2, with TRBD1 matching over 9 bases. Germline trimming cut 2 bases from V and 4 bases from J; bases unmatched to any gene: 23. CDR1 and CDR2 from the germline V gene are GTSNPN and SVGIG (reference sequence). There are 20 residues in the CDR3. The CDR3 coding sequence is TGTGCCTGGAGTCCTGACAGGGGGTTCGGGGTGGCCCGGTTACGCTATGGCTACACCTTC. Translation: CAWSPDRGFGVARLRYGYTF.

This clone has only one observation. J is TRBJ2-3 and V is TRBV10-3, with unresolved D. Germline loops: CDR1 ENHRY, CDR2 SYGVKD. V was cut by 3 bases and J by 8 bases, with 15 bases left in between. The CDR3 is 14 residues long. The CDR3 protein is CAISENLPSPTQYF. CDR3 DNA: TGTGCCATCAGTGAAAATCTTCCGTCGCCTACGCAGTATTTT.